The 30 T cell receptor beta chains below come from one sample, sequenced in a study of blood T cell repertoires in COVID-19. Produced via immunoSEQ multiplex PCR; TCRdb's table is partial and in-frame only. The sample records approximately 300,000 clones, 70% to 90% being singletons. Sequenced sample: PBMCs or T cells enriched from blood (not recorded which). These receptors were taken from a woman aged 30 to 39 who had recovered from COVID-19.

The CDR3 sequence is CASSLARQSHEQYF. The CDR3 DNA sequence: TGTGCCAGCAGCTTAGCGCGACAATCCCACGAGCAGTACTTC. The chain carries TRBV7-6 and TRBJ2-7; no reliable D call. CDR1 SGHVS and CDR2 FNYEAQ come from the germline V gene. Trimming cost V 0 bases and J 5 bases, with 11 bases left between them. CDR3 length: 14 amino acids.

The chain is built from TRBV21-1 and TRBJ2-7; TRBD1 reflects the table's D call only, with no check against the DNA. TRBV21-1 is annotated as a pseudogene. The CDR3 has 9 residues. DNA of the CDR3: TGTGCCACCATCTACGAGCAGTACTTC. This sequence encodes CATIYEQYF.

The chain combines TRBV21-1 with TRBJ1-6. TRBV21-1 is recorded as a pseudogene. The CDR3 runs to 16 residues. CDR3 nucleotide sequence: TGTGCCAGTTCGAGGTTGGCGAGCTCCTATAATTCACCCCTCCACTTT. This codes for CASSRLASSYNSPLHF.

The CDR3 DNA is TGTGCCAGCAGTGGTCCCGGGTTTAGTCAGCCCCAGCATTTT. Translated: CASSGPGFSQPQHF. The J gene is TRBJ1-5, the V gene TRBV25-1, with no clear D. V lost 4 bases to trimming and J lost 6 bases, with 13 bases between them. The germline V gene encodes CDR1 MGHDK and CDR2 SYGVNS. The CDR3 sequence is 14 residues long.

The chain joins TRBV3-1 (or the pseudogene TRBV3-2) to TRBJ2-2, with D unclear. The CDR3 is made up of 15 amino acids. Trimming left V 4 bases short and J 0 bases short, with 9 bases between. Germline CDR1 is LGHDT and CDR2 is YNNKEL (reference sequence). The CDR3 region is CASSPPLSNTGELFF. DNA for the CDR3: TGTGCCAGCAGCCCTCCCCTATCGAACACCGGGGAGCTGTTTTTT.

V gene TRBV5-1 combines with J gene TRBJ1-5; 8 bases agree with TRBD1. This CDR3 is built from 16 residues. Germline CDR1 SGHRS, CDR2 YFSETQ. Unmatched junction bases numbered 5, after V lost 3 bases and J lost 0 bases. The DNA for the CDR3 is TGCGCCAGCAGCTGGGGGACAGGAGATAGCAATCAGCCCCAGCATTTT. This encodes CASSWGTGDSNQPQHF.

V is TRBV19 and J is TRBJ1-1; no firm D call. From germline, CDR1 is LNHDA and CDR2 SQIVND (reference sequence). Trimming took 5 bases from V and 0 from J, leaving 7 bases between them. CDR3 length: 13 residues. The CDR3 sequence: CASSAKMNTEAFF. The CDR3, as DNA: TGTGCCAGTAGTGCTAAGATGAACACTGAAGCTTTCTTT.

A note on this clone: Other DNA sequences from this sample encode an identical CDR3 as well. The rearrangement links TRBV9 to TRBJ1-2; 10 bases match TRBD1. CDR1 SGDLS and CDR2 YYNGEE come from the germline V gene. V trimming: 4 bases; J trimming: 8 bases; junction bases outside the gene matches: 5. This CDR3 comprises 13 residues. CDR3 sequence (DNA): TGTGCCAGCAGCCCGCGGGACAGGGGAGGCTACACCTTC. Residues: CASSPRDRGGYTF.

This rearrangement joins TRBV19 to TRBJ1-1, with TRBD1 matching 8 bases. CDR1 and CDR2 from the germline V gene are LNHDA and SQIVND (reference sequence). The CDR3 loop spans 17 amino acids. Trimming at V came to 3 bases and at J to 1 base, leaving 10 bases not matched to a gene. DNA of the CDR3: TGTGCCAGTAGTATTTGGTTCCAGGGGGCGGGGAACACTGAAGCTTTCTTT. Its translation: CASSIWFQGAGNTEAFF.

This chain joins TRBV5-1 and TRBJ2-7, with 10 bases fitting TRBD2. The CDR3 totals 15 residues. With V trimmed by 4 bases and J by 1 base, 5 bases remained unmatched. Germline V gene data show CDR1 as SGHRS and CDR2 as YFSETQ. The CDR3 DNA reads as TGCGCCAGCAGCCCTATAGCGGGGGGTTCCTACGAGCAGTACTTC. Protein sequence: CASSPIAGGSYEQYF. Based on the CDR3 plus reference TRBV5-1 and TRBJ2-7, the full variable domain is KAGVTQTPRYLIKTRGQQVTLSCSPISGHRSVSWYQQTPGQGLQFLFEYFSETQRNKGNFPGRFSGRQFSNSRSEMNVSTLELGDSALYLCASSPIAGGSYEQYFGPGTRLTVT.

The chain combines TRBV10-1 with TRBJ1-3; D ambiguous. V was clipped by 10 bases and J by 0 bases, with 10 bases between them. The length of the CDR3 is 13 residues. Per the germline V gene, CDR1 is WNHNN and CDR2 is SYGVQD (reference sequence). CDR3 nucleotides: TGCGCCAACAACTACGTCTCTGGAAACACCATATATTTT. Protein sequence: CANNYVSGNTIYF.

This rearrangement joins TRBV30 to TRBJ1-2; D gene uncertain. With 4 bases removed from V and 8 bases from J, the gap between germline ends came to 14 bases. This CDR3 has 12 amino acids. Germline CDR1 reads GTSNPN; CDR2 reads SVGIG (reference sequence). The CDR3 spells CAWNEGFSGYTF. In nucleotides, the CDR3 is TGTGCCTGGAATGAGGGCTTCTCGGGCTACACCTTC.

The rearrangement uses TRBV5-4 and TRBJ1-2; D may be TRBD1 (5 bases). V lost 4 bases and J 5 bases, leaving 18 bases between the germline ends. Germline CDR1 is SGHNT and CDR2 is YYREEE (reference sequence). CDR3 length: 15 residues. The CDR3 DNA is TGTGCCAGCAGCCCGAGGGGATGGGAGGAATATGGCTACACCTTC. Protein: CASSPRGWEEYGYTF.

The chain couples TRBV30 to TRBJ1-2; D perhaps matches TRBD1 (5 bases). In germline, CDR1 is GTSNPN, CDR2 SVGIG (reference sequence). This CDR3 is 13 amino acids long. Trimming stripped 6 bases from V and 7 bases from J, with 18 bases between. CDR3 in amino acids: CACPGLSKGGYTF. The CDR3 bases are TGTGCCTGTCCGGGACTCTCTAAGGGTGGCTACACCTTC.

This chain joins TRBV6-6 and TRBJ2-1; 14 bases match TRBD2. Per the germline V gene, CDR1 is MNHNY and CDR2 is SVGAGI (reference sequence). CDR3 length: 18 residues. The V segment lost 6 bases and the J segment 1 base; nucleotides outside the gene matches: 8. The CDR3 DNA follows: TGTGCCAGCAGCCGACGGACTAGCGGGGGGTCGTCCTACAATGAGCAGTTCTTC. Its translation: CASSRRTSGGSSYNEQFF.

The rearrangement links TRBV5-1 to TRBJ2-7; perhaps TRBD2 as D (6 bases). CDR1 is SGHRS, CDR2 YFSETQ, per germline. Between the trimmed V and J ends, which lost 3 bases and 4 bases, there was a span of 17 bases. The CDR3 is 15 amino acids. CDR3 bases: TGCGCCAGCAGCTGGCGGGGTTGGGGCATATACGAGCAGTACTTC. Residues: CASSWRGWGIYEQYF.

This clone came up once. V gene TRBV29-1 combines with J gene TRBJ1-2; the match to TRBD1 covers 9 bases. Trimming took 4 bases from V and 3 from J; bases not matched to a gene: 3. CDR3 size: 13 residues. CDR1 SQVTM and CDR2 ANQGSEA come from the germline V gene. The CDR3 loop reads CSVGDRVDYGYTF. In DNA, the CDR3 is TGCAGCGTTGGGGACAGGGTGGACTATGGCTACACCTTC.

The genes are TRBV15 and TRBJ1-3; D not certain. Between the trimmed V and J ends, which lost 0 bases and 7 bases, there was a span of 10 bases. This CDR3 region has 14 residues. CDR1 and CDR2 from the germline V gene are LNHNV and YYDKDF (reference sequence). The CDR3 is CATSRDYSRNTIYF. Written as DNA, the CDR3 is TGTGCCACCAGCAGAGATTATTCCCGGAACACCATATATTTT.

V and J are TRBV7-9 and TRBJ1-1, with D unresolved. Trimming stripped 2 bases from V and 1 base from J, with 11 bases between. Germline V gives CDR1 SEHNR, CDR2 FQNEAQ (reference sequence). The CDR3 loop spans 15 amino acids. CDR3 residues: CASSLFGRENTEAFF. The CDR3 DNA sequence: TGTGCCAGCAGCTTATTTGGTCGGGAGAACACTGAAGCTTTCTTT. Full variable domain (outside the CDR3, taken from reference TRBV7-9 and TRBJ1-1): DTGVSQNPRHKITKRGQNVTFRCDPISEHNRLYWYRQTLGQGPEFLTYFQNEAQLEKSRLLSDRFSAERPKGSFSTLEIQRTEQGDSAMYLCASSLFGRENTEAFFGQGTRLTVV.

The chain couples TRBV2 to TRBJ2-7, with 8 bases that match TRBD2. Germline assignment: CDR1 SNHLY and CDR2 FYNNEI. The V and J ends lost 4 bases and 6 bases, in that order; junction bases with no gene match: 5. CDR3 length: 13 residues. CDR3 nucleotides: TGTGCCAGCAGTGGGGGACTAGTTTTCGAGCAGTACTTC. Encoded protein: CASSGGLVFEQYF.

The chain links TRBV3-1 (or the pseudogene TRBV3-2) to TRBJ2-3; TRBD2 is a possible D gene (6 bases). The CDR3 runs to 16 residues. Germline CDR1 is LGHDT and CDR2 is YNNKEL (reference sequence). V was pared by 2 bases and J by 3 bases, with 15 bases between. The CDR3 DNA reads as TGTGCCAGCAGCCAAACGACGGGGCGGGGTACAGATACGCAGTATTTT. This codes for CASSQTTGRGTDTQYF.

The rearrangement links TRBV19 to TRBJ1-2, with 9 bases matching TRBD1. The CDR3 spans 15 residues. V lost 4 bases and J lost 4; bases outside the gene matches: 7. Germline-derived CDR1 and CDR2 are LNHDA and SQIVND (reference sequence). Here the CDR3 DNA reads TGTGCCAGTAGTACCGGACAGGGGCATGGCTATGGCTACACCTTC. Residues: CASSTGQGHGYGYTF.

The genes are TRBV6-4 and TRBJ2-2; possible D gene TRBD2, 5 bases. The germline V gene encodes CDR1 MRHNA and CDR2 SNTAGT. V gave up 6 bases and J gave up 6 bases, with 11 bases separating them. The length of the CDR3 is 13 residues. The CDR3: CASSPGSAGELFF. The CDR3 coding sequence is TGTGCCAGCAGCCCGGGATCTGCCGGGGAGCTGTTTTTT.

CDR3 sequence (DNA): TGTGCCAGTAGTATTGTGTCAGGGAAGTACTATGGCTACACCTTC. As protein: CASSIVSGKYYGYTF. The rearrangement joins TRBV19 to TRBJ1-2; D is perhaps TRBD1 (5 bases). The CDR3 length is 15 residues. Germline V gene sequence: CDR1 LNHDA, CDR2 SQIVND (reference sequence). The ends were cut back, 3 bases at V and 3 bases at J, with 14 bases in the middle.

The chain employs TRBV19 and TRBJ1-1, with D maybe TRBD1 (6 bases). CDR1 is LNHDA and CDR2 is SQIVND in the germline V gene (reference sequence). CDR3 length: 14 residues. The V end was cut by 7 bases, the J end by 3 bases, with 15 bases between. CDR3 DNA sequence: TGTGCCAGTACAATCACAGGGTCTGACACTGAAGCTTTCTTT. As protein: CASTITGSDTEAFF.

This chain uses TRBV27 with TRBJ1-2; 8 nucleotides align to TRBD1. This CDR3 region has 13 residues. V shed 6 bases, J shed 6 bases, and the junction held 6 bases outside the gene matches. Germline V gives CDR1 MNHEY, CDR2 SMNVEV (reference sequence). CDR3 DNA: TGTGCCAGCAGAACGTCAGGGGGCAATGGCTACACCTTC. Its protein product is CASRTSGGNGYTF.

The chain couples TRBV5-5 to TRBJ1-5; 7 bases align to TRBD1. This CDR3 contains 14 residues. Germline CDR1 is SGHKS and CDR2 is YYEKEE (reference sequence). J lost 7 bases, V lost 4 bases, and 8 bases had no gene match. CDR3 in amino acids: CASSLTGDRQPQHF. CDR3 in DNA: TGTGCCAGCAGCCTTACAGGGGACAGACAGCCCCAGCATTTT. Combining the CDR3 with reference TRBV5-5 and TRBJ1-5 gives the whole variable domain DAGVTQSPTHLIKTRGQQVTLRCSPISGHKSVSWYQQVLGQGPQFIFQYYEKEERGRGNFPDRFSARQFPNYSSELNVNALLLGDSALYLCASSLTGDRQPQHFGDGTRLSIL.

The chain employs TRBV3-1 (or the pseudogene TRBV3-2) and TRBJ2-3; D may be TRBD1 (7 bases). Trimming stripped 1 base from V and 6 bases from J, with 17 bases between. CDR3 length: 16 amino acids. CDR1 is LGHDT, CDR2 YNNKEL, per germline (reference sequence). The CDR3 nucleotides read TGTGCCAGCAGCCAAGTAGGAGGGGGCCGGGCGGATACGCAGTATTTT. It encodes CASSQVGGGRADTQYF.

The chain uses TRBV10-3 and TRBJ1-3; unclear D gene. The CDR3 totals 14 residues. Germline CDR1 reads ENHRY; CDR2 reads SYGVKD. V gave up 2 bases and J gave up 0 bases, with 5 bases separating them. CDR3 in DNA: TGTGCCATCAGTGAGCAGGTCTCTGGAAACACCATATATTTT. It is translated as CAISEQVSGNTIYF.

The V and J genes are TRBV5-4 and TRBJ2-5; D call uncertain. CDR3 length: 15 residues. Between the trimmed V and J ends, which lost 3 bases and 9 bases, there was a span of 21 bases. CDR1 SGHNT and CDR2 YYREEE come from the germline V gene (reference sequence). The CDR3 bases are TGTGCCAGCAGCTCAGCTCACGGGTCGATTGCGGCCCAGTACTTC. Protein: CASSSAHGSIAAQYF. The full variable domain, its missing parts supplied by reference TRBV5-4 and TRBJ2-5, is ETGVTQSPTHLIKTRGQQVTLRCSSQSGHNTVSWYQQALGQGPQFIFQYYREEENGRGNFPPRFSGLQFPNYSSELNVNALELDDSALYLCASSSAHGSIAAQYFGPGTRLLVL.